The present entry profiles one TCR beta chain with its context. This sample is drawn from a study of T cells in Graves' hyperthyroidism and ophthalmopathy. The germline CDR1 and CDR2 sequences are SGHRS and YFSETQ. CDR3 length: 15 amino acids. Trimming pared 0 bases from V and 5 bases from J, leaving 14 bases between. The TCR beta CDR3 regions underwent amplification using RNA transcripts as the source. RT-PCR in the first round (using the HTBI primer set) targeted the TCR CDR3. Each CDR3 protein is one row after TCRdb ran MiXCR on the multiplex PCR reads. The sample has about 300,000 distinct CDR3 sequences, roughly 18% seen once.

V is TRBV5-1 and J is TRBJ2-5, with D perhaps assigned TRBD1 or TRBD2 (5 bases each). This receptor was taken from a man between 45 and 60 years old with Graves' ophthalmopathy. The source material was blood. CDR3 sequence (DNA): TGCGCCAGCAGCTTGGACGGGGCAAACTGGGAGACCCAGTACTTC. This encodes CASSLDGANWETQYF.